This TCR beta chain was identified during a study of glioma-infiltrating T cells. A word on this clonotype: Its antigen is still unknown.

Regarding the study as a whole: Gliomas, especially low-grade, showed above-expected tissue-blood divergence; non-neoplastic patients showed below.

Amplification of TCR alpha and beta CDR3 regions from RNA used iRepertoire nested multiplex PCR. Input was roughly 85-450 ng of tissue mRNA or PBMC total RNA. MiXCR was run by TCRdb on the multiplex PCR reads, yielding one entry per CDR3 protein. The table has more than 95,000 distinct CDR3 sequences, roughly 30% seen once; the top ten hold 44%. Sequenced material: glioma tissue, nonneoplastic brain tissue, or PBMCs (not recorded which). The receptor was isolated from a human donor with low-grade glioma or glioblastoma, undergoing nonglioma brain surgery, or in good health (not recorded which).

This CDR3 is CASSSGWGSGDTQYF. CDR3 coding DNA: TGTGCCAGCAGTTCGGGCTGGGGGAGTGGAGATACGCAGTATTTT. The gene calls are TRBV12-3 or TRBV12-4 and TRBJ2-3; either TRBD1 or TRBD2 may fit D (5 bases each). This CDR3 contains 15 residues. V lost 4 bases and J lost 5, with 16 bases in between.